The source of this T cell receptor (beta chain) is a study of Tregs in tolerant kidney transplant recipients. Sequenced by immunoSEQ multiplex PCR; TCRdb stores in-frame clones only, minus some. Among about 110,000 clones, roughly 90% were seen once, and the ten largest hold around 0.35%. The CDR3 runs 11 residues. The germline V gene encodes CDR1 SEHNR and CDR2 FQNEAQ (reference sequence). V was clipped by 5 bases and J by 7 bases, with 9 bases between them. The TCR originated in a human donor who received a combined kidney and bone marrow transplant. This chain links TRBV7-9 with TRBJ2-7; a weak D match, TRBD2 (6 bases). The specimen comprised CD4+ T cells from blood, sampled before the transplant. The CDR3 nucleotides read TGTGCCAGCAGCCAGGAGGGGGAGCAGTACTTC. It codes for CASSQEGEQYF.